These 10 T cell receptor beta chains share one sample of origin, sequenced in a study of blood T cell repertoires in COVID-19. Using immunoSEQ multiplex PCR, the repertoire was profiled, and TCRdb retains in-frame clones only, with some absent. The data show fewer than 250,000 clones, with approximately 90% seen just once and 0.72% held by the top ten. Sequenced input: peripheral blood. Receptor source: a man aged 35 to 55 with acute or convalescent COVID-19.

The genes are TRBV5-1 and TRBJ1-2, with 8 bases aligning to TRBD1. CDR1 and CDR2 (germline): SGHRS, YFSETQ. Germline trimming cut 2 bases from V and 6 bases from J; bases unmatched to any gene: 15. CDR3 length: 17 amino acids. The CDR3 DNA is TGCGCCAGCAGCTTACTAATAACCGGGACAGGAGAGAATGGCTACACCTTC. Its translation: CASSLLITGTGENGYTF.

A single count supports this clone. The rearrangement links TRBV2 to TRBJ2-3; 11 bases match TRBD1. The length of the CDR3 is 14 residues. V lost 5 bases to trimming and J lost 4 bases; unmatched junction nucleotides: 2. Germline assignment: CDR1 SNHLY and CDR2 FYNNEI. Here the CDR3 reads CASSRDRGSDTQYF. CDR3 DNA sequence: TGTGCCAGCAGTCGGGACAGGGGGTCAGATACGCAGTATTTT.

The chain has TRBV9 and TRBJ1-2; TRBD1 might be the D (6 bases). V lost 0 bases and J lost 1, with 13 bases in between. The CDR3 spans 16 residues. CDR1 and CDR2 from the germline V gene are SGDLS and YYNGEE. CDR3 coding DNA: TGTGCCAGCAGCGTAGGGTACAGGGTGGGTAACTATGGCTACACCTTC. This gives the protein CASSVGYRVGNYGYTF.

The chain links TRBV18 to TRBJ2-3; D perhaps matches TRBD2 (5 bases). Trimming took 3 bases from V and 0 from J, leaving 10 bases between them. Germline V gene sequence: CDR1 KGHSH, CDR2 LQKENI. This CDR3 spans 15 amino acids. In DNA form, the CDR3 reads TGTGCCAGCTCACCGGAAGACTATAGCACAGATACGCAGTATTTT. Its translation is CASSPEDYSTDTQYF.

The chain recombines TRBV5-6 with TRBJ2-7; D remains ambiguous. CDR1 and CDR2 from the germline V gene are SGHDT and YYEEEE. The V gene lost 2 bases and the J gene lost 2 bases, with 11 bases spanning the gap. The CDR3 sequence is 14 residues long. The CDR3 sequence is CASSFSSEPYEQYF. Written as DNA, the CDR3 is TGTGCCAGCAGCTTCTCGAGTGAACCCTACGAGCAGTACTTC. Filled out from reference TRBV5-6 and TRBJ2-7, the complete variable domain reads DAGVTQSPTHLIKTRGQQVTLRCSPKSGHDTVSWYQQALGQGPQFIFQYYEEEERQRGNFPDRFSGHQFPNYSSELNVNALLLGDSALYLCASSFSSEPYEQYFGPGTRLTVT.

V gene TRBV11-2 combines with J gene TRBJ1-1; weak D call: TRBD1 (6 bases). The ends were cut back, 2 bases at V and 7 bases at J, with 11 bases in the middle. This CDR3 is built from 13 residues. The V gene's germline CDR1 is SGHAT and CDR2 FQNNGV. CDR3 amino acids: CASSLNREGEAFF. The CDR3 nucleotides read TGTGCCAGCAGCTTAAACAGGGAGGGTGAAGCTTTCTTT.

The gene calls are TRBV19 and TRBJ2-7; TRBD1 might be the D (5 bases). Per the germline V gene, CDR1 is LNHDA and CDR2 is SQIVND (reference sequence). The CDR3 has 13 amino acids. V was shortened by 5 bases and J by 3 bases, with 11 bases between the two germline ends. In nucleotides, the CDR3 is TGTGCCAGTAGTGCCTTTAGGGGCTACGAGCAGTACTTC. This translates into CASSAFRGYEQYF.

The chain couples TRBV5-1 to TRBJ2-5, with TRBD1 matching over 10 bases. Germline V gene data show CDR1 as SGHRS and CDR2 as YFSETQ. The CDR3 covers 14 residues. The junction had 4 bases not matched to a gene; V was cut back by 3 bases and J by 5 bases. CDR3 protein: CASSSRGQGETQYF. The CDR3 DNA reads TGCGCCAGCAGCTCGAGGGGACAGGGGGAGACCCAGTACTTC.

The rearrangement joins TRBV5-1 to TRBJ2-3, with 14 bases that match TRBD2. CDR3 length: 18 amino acids. V lost 1 base to trimming and J lost 5 bases; unmatched junction nucleotides: 9. Germline V gives CDR1 SGHRS, CDR2 YFSETQ. CDR3 sequence reads: CASSLPRGLAGGGDTQYF. The DNA for the CDR3 is TGCGCCAGCAGCTTGCCCCGAGGACTAGCGGGGGGTGGAGATACGCAGTATTTT. Variable domain in full (rest from reference TRBV5-1 and TRBJ2-3): KAGVTQTPRYLIKTRGQQVTLSCSPISGHRSVSWYQQTPGQGLQFLFEYFSETQRNKGNFPGRFSGRQFSNSRSEMNVSTLELGDSALYLCASSLPRGLAGGGDTQYFGPGTRLTVL.

This sequence joins TRBV29-1 and TRBJ2-7; the match to TRBD1 covers 8 bases. The CDR3 length is 18 residues. Losses at the gene ends were 0 bases for V and 3 bases for J; bases not matched to a gene: 16. Germline CDR1 and CDR2: SQVTM and ANQGSEA. The CDR3: CSVEDASITGGLDYEQYF. CDR3 bases: TGCAGCGTTGAAGACGCTTCCATCACAGGGGGGCTAGACTACGAGCAGTACTTC.